The TCR beta chain under discussion was sequenced for a study of blood T cells in healthy people across ages. Together with a sample-barcoded 5' primer, a J-beta primer mix was included in a second PCR lasting about 6 to 11 cycles. MiXCR was run by TCRdb on the 5' RACE reads, yielding one entry per CDR3 protein. Among just under 550,000 distinct CDR3 sequences listed, less than 25% were seen once. Samples each had at least 5 micrograms of total RNA extracted. This clonotype was counted between two and nine times. As yet, its antigen is unknown. Findings of the study overall: Age showed a roughly linear inverse relationship with TCR beta diversity per million T cells.

The CDR3 is 15 residues long. Germline CDR1 reads MNHEY; CDR2 reads SVGAGI. V was pared by 4 bases and J by 10 bases, with 9 bases of the junction left unmatched. These data were also reused for a study on T cells of mothers and their children. That report notes: At a rate of around 1.6 ug per 15 ul, cDNA synthesis received all of the extracted RNA.

Sequencing used blood. This receptor was identified in a boy between 10 and 17 years old in good health. The chain joins TRBV6-5 to TRBJ2-5; 13 bases map to TRBD2. This CDR3 is CASSSTSGGAWDQYF. The CDR3 nucleotides are TGTGCCAGCAGTTCCACTAGCGGGGGGGCCTGGGACCAGTACTTC.